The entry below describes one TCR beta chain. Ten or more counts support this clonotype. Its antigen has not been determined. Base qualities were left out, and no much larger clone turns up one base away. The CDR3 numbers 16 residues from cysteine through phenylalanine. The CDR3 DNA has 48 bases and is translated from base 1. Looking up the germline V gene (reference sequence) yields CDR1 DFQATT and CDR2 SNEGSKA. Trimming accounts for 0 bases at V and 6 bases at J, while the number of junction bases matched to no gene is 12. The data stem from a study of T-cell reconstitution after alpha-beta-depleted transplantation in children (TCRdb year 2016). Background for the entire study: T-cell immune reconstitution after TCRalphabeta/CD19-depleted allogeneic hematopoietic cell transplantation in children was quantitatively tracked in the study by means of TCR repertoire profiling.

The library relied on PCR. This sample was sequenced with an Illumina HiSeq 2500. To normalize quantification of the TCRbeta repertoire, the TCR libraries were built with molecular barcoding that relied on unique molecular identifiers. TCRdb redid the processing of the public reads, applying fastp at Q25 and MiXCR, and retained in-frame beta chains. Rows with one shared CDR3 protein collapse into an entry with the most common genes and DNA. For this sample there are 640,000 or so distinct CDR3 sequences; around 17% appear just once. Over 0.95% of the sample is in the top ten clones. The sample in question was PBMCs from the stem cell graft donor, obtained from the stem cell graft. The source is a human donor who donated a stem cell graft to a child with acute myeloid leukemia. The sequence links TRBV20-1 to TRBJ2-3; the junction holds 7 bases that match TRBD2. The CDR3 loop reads CSARDASGVLLDTQYF. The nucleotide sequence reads TGCAGTGCTAGAGATGCCAGCGGGGTCCTCCTGGATACGCAGTATTTT.